The 8 T cell receptor beta chains below all came from one sample that was sequenced in a study of brain T cells in children with intractable seizures. Only in-frame clones appear in the TCRdb table, and some are missing; sequencing was by immunoSEQ multiplex PCR. The data contain about 40,000 clones, 75% to 95% of them singletons. The sequences come from peripheral blood, collected at surgery. These receptors were taken from a girl aged 2-10 years with tuberous sclerosis and intractable seizures.

CDR3 residues: CASSLFPTGGFYEQYF. Here the CDR3 DNA reads TGTGCCAGCAGTTTATTCCCGACAGGGGGCTTCTACGAGCAGTACTTC. The genes are TRBV27 and TRBJ2-7, with 10 bases lining up with TRBD1. Losses at the gene ends were 1 base for V and 3 bases for J; bases not matched to a gene: 6. The CDR3 length is 16 residues. Germline V gene sequence: CDR1 MNHEY, CDR2 SMNVEV (reference sequence).

This chain connects TRBV7-8 to TRBJ2-7; 10 positions agree with TRBD1. V lost 0 bases, J lost 6 bases, and 8 bases stayed unmatched. The germline V gene encodes CDR1 SGHVS and CDR2 FQNEAQ. CDR3 length: 16 residues. DNA of the CDR3: TGTGCCAGCAGCTTAGCTTTAGGGACAGGGGTTTCCGAGCAGTACTTC. Amino acids: CASSLALGTGVSEQYF.

This sequence joins TRBV6-5 and TRBJ1-1; D is undetermined. Trimming shortened V by 2 bases and J by 4 bases, and 14 bases separated the two germline ends. CDR1 is MNHEY, CDR2 SVGAGI, per germline. The CDR3 extends over 15 amino acids. The CDR3 nucleotides are TGTGCCAGCAGTTACCTGCGTGGAGGTAGCACTGAAGCTTTCTTT. Protein: CASSYLRGGSTEAFF.

The gene calls are TRBV2 and TRBJ1-6; D is unresolved. With 6 bases removed from V and 5 bases from J, the gap between germline ends came to 26 bases. The CDR3 totals 19 residues. CDR1 and CDR2 from the germline V gene are SNHLY and FYNNEI. The CDR3 loop reads CASSPLPQDIREDNSPLHF. CDR3 coding DNA: TGTGCCAGCAGCCCCCTCCCGCAGGATATCCGCGAAGATAATTCACCCCTCCACTTT.

CDR3 residues: CASSFVGTNEKLFF. CDR3 bases: TGTGCCAGCAGCTTCGTAGGAACTAATGAAAAACTGTTTTTT. The rearrangement uses TRBV7-2 and TRBJ1-4; D gene unclear. CDR3 length equals 14 residues. Germline assignment: CDR1 SGHTA and CDR2 FQGNSA. V was pared by 3 bases and J by 1 base, with 6 bases between.

The rearrangement joins TRBV11-2 to TRBJ2-3; TRBD2 might be the D (6 bases). There are 16 residues in the CDR3. V lost 2 bases to trimming and J lost 2 bases, with 14 bases between them. Germline-derived CDR1 and CDR2 are SGHAT and FQNNGV. In DNA, the CDR3 is TGTGCCAGCAGCTTAAGGCTGACTAGGGACACAGATACGCAGTATTTT. It is translated as CASSLRLTRDTDTQYF.

The chain combines TRBV19 with TRBJ1-2; D possibly corresponds to TRBD1 (6 bases). The germline V and J ends were trimmed by 5 bases and 0 bases, with 7 bases remaining between them. CDR1 and CDR2 (germline): LNHDA, SQIVND (reference sequence). This CDR3 is built from 13 residues. The CDR3 nucleotides are TGTGCCAGTAGTGGGACAACTAACTATGGCTACACCTTC. Amino acids: CASSGTTNYGYTF.

The chain employs TRBV19 and TRBJ1-5, with 9 bases fitting TRBD1. Looked up from germline, CDR1 is LNHDA and CDR2 is SQIVND (reference sequence). The V segment lost 6 bases and the J segment 4 bases; nucleotides outside the gene matches: 7. The CDR3 runs to 15 residues. The CDR3 sequence: CASRRTGTGNQPQHF. In nucleotides, the CDR3 is TGTGCCAGTAGACGAACCGGGACAGGGAATCAGCCCCAGCATTTT.